The entry below describes one T cell receptor (beta chain). Its antigen is undetermined. The sample comes from a study of T-cell reconstitution after alpha-beta-depleted transplantation in children. Preparation of the TCRbeta library was carried out with unique molecular identifiers. MiXCR was run by TCRdb on the PCR reads, yielding one entry per CDR3 protein. The sample shows a few hundred thousand distinct CDR3 sequences, about 24% of them seen only once. Study outcomes and limitations: Surviving recipient cells, namely T cells and thymic progenitors, were the source of high day-60 TCRbeta diversity in some patients. At the one-year point after transplant, T-cell counts and TCRbeta diversity were found to come mostly from T cells that had been newly produced. Several hundred expanded graft clones reportedly gave rise to the alpha-beta T cells present about two months after transplant.

The CDR3 sequence is 19 residues long. V shed 9 bases and J 0 bases; nucleotides not matched to a gene: 19. Germline lookup yields CDR1 MGHRA and CDR2 YSYEKL. This sequence was found in a female patient between 2 and 15 years old who had a stem cell transplant for congenital amegakaryocytic thrombocytopenia, so the T cells may come from the graft donor. Material: PBMCs, mostly from graft donor cells, obtained 360 days after TCRalphabeta/CD19-depleted stem cell transplant. V is TRBV4-1 and J is TRBJ2-1; 8 bases agree with TRBD2. The DNA for the CDR3 is TGCGCCAGTAGTGGATCGGGACTAGTATTCCGTATCTCCTACAATGAGCAGTTCTTC. It yields the protein CASSGSGLVFRISYNEQFF.